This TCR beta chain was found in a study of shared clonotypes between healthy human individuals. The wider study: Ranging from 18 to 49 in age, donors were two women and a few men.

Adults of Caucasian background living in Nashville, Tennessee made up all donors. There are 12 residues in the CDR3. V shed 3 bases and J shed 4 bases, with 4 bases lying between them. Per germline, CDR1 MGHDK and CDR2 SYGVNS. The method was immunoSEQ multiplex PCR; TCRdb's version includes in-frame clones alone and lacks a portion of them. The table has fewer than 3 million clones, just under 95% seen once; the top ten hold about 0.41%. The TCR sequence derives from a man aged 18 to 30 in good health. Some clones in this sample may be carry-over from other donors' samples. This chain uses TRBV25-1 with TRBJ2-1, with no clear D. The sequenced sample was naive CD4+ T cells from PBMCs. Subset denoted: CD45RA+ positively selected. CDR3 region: CASSDYYNEQFF. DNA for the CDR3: TGTGCCAGCAGTGATTATTACAATGAGCAGTTCTTC.